This T cell receptor beta chain was identified in a study of OX40 agonist ivuxolimab in advanced cancers. For the wider study: Ivuxolimab, which targeted the costimulatory receptor OX40 (CD134), was an agonistic, fully human IgG2 monoclonal antibody. Intravenous ivuxolimab was administered to patients every 2 weeks at six dose levels: 0.01, 0.1, 0.3, 1.5, 3 and 10 mg/kg. Of the 50 to 55 dose-escalation patients, hepatocellular carcinoma was present in roughly 19, melanoma in approximately 15, renal cell carcinoma in 9 and head and neck cancer in 9. In the dose-escalation cohort, more than 75% of patients were male, and the mean age was approximately 55 years, with a range of roughly 20 to 80. Patients were allowed to have had prior anti-PD-1, anti-PD-L1 or anti-CTLA-4 therapy, and roughly 40% of the dose-escalation patients had previously received checkpoint inhibitors. Partial responses were achieved by three dose-escalation patients, of whom one had hepatocellular carcinoma and two had cutaneous melanoma. The point of sequencing TCRbeta in the periphery was to test whether ivuxolimab changed TCR sequence diversity and drove clonal T-cell expansion. The paper covers the monotherapy dose-escalation part of the phase I ivuxolimab trial, which included N ≈ 52 patients.

About this clone: Its target antigen remains unknown. No quality values exist for individual bases; no much larger clone is one base distant.

The trial excluded patients who had a history of autoimmune disease or who were on systemic immunosuppression. Peripheral blood for TCR sequencing was collected from all dose cohorts at baseline, on cycle 4 day 1, and on cycle 7 day 1. Samples came from an open-label, multicenter, first-in-human phase I dose-escalation trial of ivuxolimab. Adults with locally advanced or metastatic melanoma, renal cell carcinoma, hepatocellular carcinoma or head and neck squamous cell carcinoma were enrolled in the trial. Before TCR sequencing, CD4+ T cells and CD8+ T cells were sorted from peripheral blood as separate populations. For sequencing of the TCRbeta CDR3 region, genomic DNA was extracted from the sorted cells. TCRbeta CDR3 regions were sequenced using the immunoSEQ Assay. Sourced from immuneACCESS, this table was stored by TCRdb with only in-frame sequences that have V and J called. A share of the clones is absent; for the studies checked, an unresolved V gene accounts for under half, and the remainder has no known explanation. The sample has 40,000 to 50,000 clones on record, more than 75% of them singletons. The ten largest clones represent roughly 36% of the sample.

From cysteine to phenylalanine, the CDR3 is 18 amino acids long. The retained sequence is limited to the CDR3, 54 bases, with the frame set at the first base. V trim: 5 bases; J trim: 5 bases; unmatched bases: 14. Via the germline V gene, CDR1 is SGHVS and CDR2 FNYEAQ. Broad study findings and their caveats: After ivuxolimab, more expanded clones were found on average in CD8+ T cells than in CD4+ T cells. In the 0.1-3.0 mg/kg groups, partial responders were among the patients with the lowest normalized peripheral clonal expansion, particularly in CD8+ T cells. The antigen specificity of the clonally expanded peripheral T cells was not determined. Low levels of normalized T-cell clonal expansion were also seen in some patients who did not respond. At doses of 0.1 to 3.0 mg/kg, clonal expansion of both CD4+ and CD8+ blood T cells was observed from baseline to week 6.

This sequence originates from an adult with an advanced solid tumor such as melanoma, head and neck, liver or kidney cancer. Here the sequenced sample was CD4+ or CD8+ T cells sorted from blood, taken in a trial of the OX40 agonist ivuxolimab. The V gene is TRBV7-6 and the J gene is TRBJ2-1; 11 central bases correspond to TRBD2. The CDR3 protein sequence reads: CASSPLGGLAGGNNEQFF. The DNA reads TGTGCCAGCAGCCCTCTGGGGGGGTTAGCGGGAGGGAACAATGAGCAGTTCTTC.